The source of this TCR beta chain is a study of Graves' ophthalmopathy and Graves' hyperthyroidism. Overall study results and limits: With about 71% sensitivity and roughly 72% specificity, the model predicted ophthalmopathy progression.

This clonotype was counted a few times. What it recognizes is unknown. The V segment lost 0 bases and the J segment 0 bases; nucleotides outside the gene matches: 9. Germline assignment: CDR1 LNHDA and CDR2 SQIVND (reference sequence). CDR3 length: 18 residues. RNA transcripts provided the template for amplifying TCR beta CDR3 regions. The workflow started with a first-round RT-PCR run with HTBI primers and then moved on to a second-round multiplex PCR. One entry per CDR3 protein results from TCRdb running MiXCR on the multiplex PCR reads. The table lists about 700,000 distinct CDR3 sequences, roughly 41% of them singletons.

The sequenced sample was peripheral blood. This chain joins TRBV19 and TRBJ1-1; 8 bases map to TRBD1. The sequence was collected from an adult man with Graves' ophthalmopathy. The CDR3 loop reads CASSIEFILDRVNTEAFF. Written as DNA, the CDR3 is TGTGCCAGTAGTATAGAATTTATCCTGGACAGGGTGAACACTGAAGCTTTCTTT.